This T cell receptor beta chain was sequenced for a study of T cell responses to AZD1222 COVID-19 vaccine. Study-level results: Only a handful of AZD1222 recipients were seropositive at baseline.

CDR1 LGHDT and CDR2 YNNKEL come from the germline V gene (reference sequence). V lost 6 bases and J 1 base, leaving 9 bases between the germline ends. The CDR3 has 14 residues. TCRdb's table, derived via immunoSEQ multiplex PCR, lists solely in-frame clones and lacks some. The sample consists of roughly 120,000 clones, 88% of them appearing once. Notes on this clone: Its specificity is not known.

The sample was peripheral blood, taken on day 0 of AZD1222 vaccination. The TCR originated in an adult in good health. The V gene is TRBV3-1 (or the pseudogene TRBV3-2), the J gene TRBJ2-2; D is possibly TRBD2 (5 bases). The CDR3 loop is CASRWGVNTGELFF. In nucleotides, the CDR3 is TGTGCCAGCAGATGGGGAGTGAACACCGGGGAGCTGTTTTTT.